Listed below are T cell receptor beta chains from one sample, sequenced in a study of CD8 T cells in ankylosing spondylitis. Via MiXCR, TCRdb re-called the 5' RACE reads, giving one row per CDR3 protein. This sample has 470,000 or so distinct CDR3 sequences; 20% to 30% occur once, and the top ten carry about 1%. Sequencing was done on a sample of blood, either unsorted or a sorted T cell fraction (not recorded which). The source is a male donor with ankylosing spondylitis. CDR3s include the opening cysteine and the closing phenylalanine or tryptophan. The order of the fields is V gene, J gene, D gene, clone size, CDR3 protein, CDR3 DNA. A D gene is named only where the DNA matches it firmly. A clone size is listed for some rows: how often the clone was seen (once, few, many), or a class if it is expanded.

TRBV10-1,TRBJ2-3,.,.,CASSDAGKEGTQYF,TGCGCCAGCAGTGATGCGGGGAAGGAGGGGACGCAGTATTTT
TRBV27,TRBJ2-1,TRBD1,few,CASSLVGGWNEQFF,TGTGCCAGCAGTTTGGTAGGGGGCTGGAATGAGCAGTTCTTC
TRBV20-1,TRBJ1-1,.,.,CSARKSPNTEAFF,TGCAGTGCTAGAAAGTCCCCGAACACTGAAGCTTTCTTT
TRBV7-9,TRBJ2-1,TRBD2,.,CASSSGLAGINEQFF,TGTGCCAGCAGCTCGGGACTAGCGGGAATCAATGAGCAGTTCTTC
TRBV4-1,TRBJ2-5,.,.,CASSHAKEQGKETQYF,TGCGCCAGCAGCCATGCGAAGGAACAGGGCAAAGAGACCCAGTACTTC
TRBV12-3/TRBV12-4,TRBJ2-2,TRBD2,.,CASRGLADTGELFF,TGTGCCAGCAGAGGACTAGCGGACACCGGGGAGCTGTTTTTT
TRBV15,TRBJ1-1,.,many,CATSPRGANTEAFF,TGTGCCACCAGCCCACGGGGGGCTAACACTGAAGCTTTCTTT
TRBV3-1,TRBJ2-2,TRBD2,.,CASSQERMTSGRAWTGELFF,TGTGCCAGCAGCCAAGAGAGAATGACTAGCGGGAGGGCCTGGACCGGGGAGCTGTTTTTT
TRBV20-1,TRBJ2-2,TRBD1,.,CSARAWDRSYTGELFF,TGCAGTGCTAGAGCATGGGACAGGTCCTACACCGGGGAGCTGTTTTTT
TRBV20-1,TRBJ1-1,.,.,CSAISPGAEAFF,TGCAGTGCCATATCCCCTGGGGCTGAAGCTTTCTTT
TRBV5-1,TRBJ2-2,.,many,CASTLGNANTGELFF,TGCGCCAGCACCCTAGGGAATGCGAACACCGGGGAGCTGTTTTTT
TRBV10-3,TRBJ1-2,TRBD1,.,CATTSGTGNYGYTF,TGTGCCACTACATCCGGGACAGGGAACTATGGCTACACCTTC
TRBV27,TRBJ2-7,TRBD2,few,CASSSTWDYSSYEQYF,TGTGCCAGCAGTTCGACCTGGGACTATTCCTCCTACGAGCAGTACTTC
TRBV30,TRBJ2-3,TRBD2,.,CAWSGTSPLGYTDTQYF,TGTGCCTGGTCCGGGACTAGCCCCCTTGGATACACAGATACGCAGTATTTT
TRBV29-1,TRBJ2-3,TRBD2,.,CSVQRAGQRTSGGRTDTQYF,TGCAGCGTTCAAAGGGCGGGACAACGGACTAGCGGGGGCCGCACAGATACGCAGTATTTT
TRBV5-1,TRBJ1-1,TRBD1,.,CASSTGQGLAEAFF,TGCGCCAGCAGCACGGGACAGGGGCTGGCTGAAGCTTTCTTT
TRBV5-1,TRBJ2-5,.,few,CASSWTKVWGIEETQYF,TGCGCCAGCAGCTGGACCAAGGTGTGGGGGATAGAAGAGACCCAGTACTTC
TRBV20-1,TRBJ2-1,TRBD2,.,CSARDPSGVNNEQFF,TGCAGTGCTAGAGATCCTAGCGGGGTCAACAATGAGCAGTTCTTC
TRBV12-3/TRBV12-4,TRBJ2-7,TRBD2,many,CASNVAGGRGEQYF,TGTGCCAGCAACGTAGCGGGAGGGCGAGGGGAGCAGTACTTC
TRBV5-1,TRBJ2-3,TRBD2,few,CASSLRLATDTQYF,TGCGCCAGCAGCTTAAGACTAGCTACAGATACGCAGTATTTT